The entry below gives a single T cell receptor (beta chain) sequence along with its context. Time point here: after neoadjuvant nivolumab, at surgical resection. The entry originates in a study of neoadjuvant anti-PD-1 for oral cavity cancer. CDR3 size: 16 residues. The germline V gene encodes CDR1 SGDLS and CDR2 YYNGEE. Unmatched junction bases numbered 1, after V lost 1 base and J lost 1 base. The protocol was immunoSEQ multiplex PCR, while the TCRdb copy is restricted to in-frame clones and leaves out a portion. Of some 30,000 clones in the sample, around four fifths were seen once. The receptor comes from a person between 40 and 85 years old with oral cavity squamous cell carcinoma. The material was PBMCs, obtained after nivolumab (anti-PD-1) treatment. The rearrangement joins TRBV9 to TRBJ2-3; the match to TRBD2 covers 12 bases. CDR3 in amino acids: CASSVLAGGGTDTQYF. CDR3 nucleotide sequence: TGTGCCAGCAGCGTACTAGCGGGGGGGGGCACAGATACGCAGTATTTT.